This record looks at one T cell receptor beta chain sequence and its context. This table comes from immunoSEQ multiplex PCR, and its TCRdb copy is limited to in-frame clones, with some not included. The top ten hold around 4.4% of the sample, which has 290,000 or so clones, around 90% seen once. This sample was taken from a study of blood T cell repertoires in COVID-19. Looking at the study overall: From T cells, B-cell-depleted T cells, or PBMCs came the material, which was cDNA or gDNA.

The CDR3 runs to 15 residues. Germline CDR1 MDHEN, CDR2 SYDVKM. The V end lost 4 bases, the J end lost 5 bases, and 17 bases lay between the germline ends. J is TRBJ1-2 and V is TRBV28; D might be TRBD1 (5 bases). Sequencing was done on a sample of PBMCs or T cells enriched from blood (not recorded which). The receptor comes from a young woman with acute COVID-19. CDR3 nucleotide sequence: TGTGCCAGCAGTTCCGCCCTACGGGGGGTTTATGGCTACACCTTC. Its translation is CASSSALRGVYGYTF.